This T cell receptor (beta chain) is from a study of blood T cell repertoires in COVID-19. In the study overall: PBMCs, B-cell-depleted T cells, or T cells were the source of the cDNA or gDNA that made up the material.

Original data processing: Quantification of nucleated cells was approximated via reference gene primer amplification. Sequenced by immunoSEQ multiplex PCR; TCRdb stores in-frame clones only, minus some. V and J calls and clone size come straight from that table; D and trimming were deduced from the DNA. The table includes some 460,000 clones, around nine tenths detected once. Germline values: CDR1 SEHNR, CDR2 FQNEAQ (reference sequence). The CDR3 runs 15 residues. V lost 8 bases and J lost 2, with 18 bases in between. The clonotype comes from a woman aged 30 to 39 with acute or convalescent COVID-19. The sample comprised peripheral blood. V is TRBV7-9 and J is TRBJ1-1; no reliable D call. CDR3 sequence reads: CASGKDAGINTEAFF. The CDR3 DNA follows: TGTGCCAGCGGAAAAGATGCGGGAATAAACACTGAAGCTTTCTTT. The entire variable domain, with the rest obtained from reference TRBV7-9 and TRBJ1-1, is as follows: DTGVSQNPRHKITKRGQNVTFRCDPISEHNRLYWYRQTLGQGPEFLTYFQNEAQLEKSRLLSDRFSAERPKGSFSTLEIQRTEQGDSAMYLCASGKDAGINTEAFFGQGTRLTVV.